This T cell receptor beta chain was identified in a study of glioma-infiltrating T cells. Study-wide results and limits: Non-neoplastic patients had below-expected tissue-blood divergence, while all gliomas exceeded expectation.

About this clonotype itself: Its antigen remains unknown.

TCR alpha and beta CDR3 regions were amplified from RNA using iRepertoire nested multiplex PCR. Each CDR3 protein is one row after TCRdb ran MiXCR on the multiplex PCR reads. Altogether 4,500 to 7,000 distinct CDR3 sequences are present, over 40% being singletons, with the ten largest covering about 24%. The CDR3 totals 15 residues. The V segment lost 8 bases and the J segment 1 base; nucleotides outside the gene matches: 8. Looked up from germline, CDR1 is MNHNS and CDR2 is SASEGT. The chain employs TRBV6-1 and TRBJ1-1; 9 nucleotides line up with TRBD1. The receptor's source is a human donor with low-grade glioma or glioblastoma, undergoing nonglioma brain surgery, or in good health (not recorded which). The source material was glioma tissue, nonneoplastic brain tissue, or PBMCs (not recorded which). CDR3 sequence reads: CASGLRDRENTEAFF. The CDR3, as DNA: TGTGCCAGCGGGTTAAGGGACAGGGAGAACACTGAAGCTTTCTTT.